This is a list of T cell receptor beta chains from one sample in a study of Ad26.COV2.S vaccination and SARS-CoV-2 variants. Some clones are missing from TCRdb's copy, which holds only in-frame ones; the method was immunoSEQ multiplex PCR. The sample shows 250,000 or so clones, around nine tenths of them seen only once. The starting material was peripheral blood, obtained in a trial of Ad26.COV2.S vaccine versus placebo. All receptors come from a person between 18 and 65 years old who received the Ad26.COV2.S COVID-19 vaccine or a placebo. Both conserved end residues are part of each CDR3. The order of the fields is CDR3 DNA, CDR3 protein, J gene, clone size, V gene, D gene. The D gene is left open where the match is weak. Clone size appears in some rows only: once, few, many, or a class for an expanded clone.

DNA: TGTGCCAGCAGGGGGCCTAGCCACAATGAGCAGTTCTTC; CDR3: CASRGPSHNEQFF; J: TRBJ2-1; size: .; V: TRBV6-5; D: .
DNA: TGTGCCAGCTCAAAGGGAGGGATCAACACCGGGGAGCTGTTTTTT; CDR3: CASSKGGINTGELFF; J: TRBJ2-2; size: .; V: TRBV18; D: TRBD2
DNA: TGTGCCTGGAGTACGGGACTAGCGCAGCAGACCCAGTACTTC; CDR3: CAWSTGLAQQTQYF; J: TRBJ2-5; size: .; V: TRBV30; D: TRBD2
DNA: TGTGCCAGCAGCCAAGGTAGACTAGCGGGGGGGCACGAGCAGTACTTC; CDR3: CASSQGRLAGGHEQYF; J: TRBJ2-7; size: .; V: TRBV3-1/TRBV3-2; D: TRBD2
DNA: TGCAGCGTTGGCGGCGGGGGCAATCAGCCCCAGCATTTT; CDR3: CSVGGGGNQPQHF; J: TRBJ1-5; size: .; V: TRBV29-1; D: .
DNA: TGTGCCAGCAGCTCCGGGAGCCAAGAGACCCAGTACTTC; CDR3: CASSSGSQETQYF; J: TRBJ2-5; size: .; V: TRBV6-5; D: .
DNA: TGTGCCAGCTCACCACCCAGTCGAGGGGGAAACTATGGCTACACCTTC; CDR3: CASSPPSRGGNYGYTF; J: TRBJ1-2; size: .; V: TRBV18; D: .
DNA: TGTGCCAGCAGCCCTTTCTCCTACGAGCAGTACTTC; CDR3: CASSPFSYEQYF; J: TRBJ2-7; size: .; V: TRBV5-5; D: .
DNA: TGTGCCAGCTCACCGCCAGGACTGAACACTGAAGCTTTCTTT; CDR3: CASSPPGLNTEAFF; J: TRBJ1-1; size: .; V: TRBV18; D: .
DNA: TGTGCCAGCAGTGGTTACAGGGACTATGGCTACACCTTC; CDR3: CASSGYRDYGYTF; J: TRBJ1-2; size: .; V: TRBV2; D: .
DNA: TGTGCCAGCAGTTACACGGGACTAGCGGACTACAATGAGCAGTTCTTC; CDR3: CASSYTGLADYNEQFF; J: TRBJ2-1; size: .; V: TRBV6-5; D: TRBD2
DNA: TGTGCCAGCAGTCTAAAATACCCCACAGGAAGGAACACTGAAGCTTTCTTT; CDR3: CASSLKYPTGRNTEAFF; J: TRBJ1-1; size: .; V: TRBV27; D: .
DNA: TGTGCCAGCAGCGCCCCCCCCACTAGCGGGGGGGACACAGATACGCAGTATTTT; CDR3: CASSAPPTSGGDTDTQYF; J: TRBJ2-3; size: .; V: TRBV9; D: TRBD2
DNA: TGTGCTAGCAGCTTCTTTACAGGGGTGGGGACTGAAGCTTTCTTT; CDR3: CASSFFTGVGTEAFF; J: TRBJ1-1; size: .; V: TRBV7-7; D: TRBD1
DNA: TGTGCCACCAGTGATTCCGGGACAGGGGTCAATGAGCAGTTCTTC; CDR3: CATSDSGTGVNEQFF; J: TRBJ2-1; size: .; V: TRBV24-1; D: TRBD1
DNA: TGTGCCAGCAGGGTCGGTGCTGGAGGCAATCAGCCCCAGCATTTT; CDR3: CASRVGAGGNQPQHF; J: TRBJ1-5; size: few; V: TRBV2; D: .
DNA: TGTGCCTGGAGTTGGGGGAGCTCCTACAATGAGCAGTTCTTC; CDR3: CAWSWGSSYNEQFF; J: TRBJ2-1; size: .; V: TRBV30; D: .
DNA: TGTGCCAGCAGTGACTGGAGGGCGGACCGGTCTAATACGCAGTATTTT; CDR3: CASSDWRADRSNTQYF; J: TRBJ2-3; size: .; V: TRBV6-1; D: .
DNA: TGTGCCTGGAAACGGCGGCAGTTAATTTCACCCCTCCACTTT; CDR3: CAWKRRQLISPLHF; J: TRBJ1-6; size: .; V: TRBV30; D: .